The clone carrying this TCR beta chain was counted at least ten times. During its preparation, the TCRbeta library received unique molecular identifiers. In TCRdb, the PCR reads were re-called with MiXCR into one record per CDR3 protein. The sample records fewer than 750,000 distinct CDR3 sequences, about 21% being singletons. Germline CDR1 is LGHDT and CDR2 is YNNKEL (reference sequence). There are 12 residues in the CDR3. The V end was cut by 1 base, the J end by 9 bases, with 10 bases between. This sample was included in a study of T-cell reconstitution after alpha-beta-depleted transplantation in children.

The sequencing here drew on PBMCs, mostly from graft donor cells, taken 360 days after TCRalphabeta/CD19-depleted stem cell transplant. The chain couples TRBV3-1 to TRBJ2-7, with TRBD1 as a possible D gene (6 bases). This TCR came from a boy less than two years old who had a stem cell transplant for acute myeloid leukemia, so the T cells may come from the graft donor. The chain's CDR3 is CASSQGGGAQYF. CDR3 nucleotide sequence: TGTGCCAGCAGCCAAGGAGGGGGAGCGCAGTACTTC.